This TCR beta chain stems from a study of cytomegalovirus exposure and HLA in healthy donors. PCR used 60 Vbeta primers and 13 Jbeta primers. Libraries were prepared by immunoSEQ multiplex PCR; TCRdb keeps only in-frame clonotypes and omits some of them. Among 100,000 to 120,000 clones listed, over 60% were seen once. The V gene's germline CDR1 is SGHNT and CDR2 YYREEE (reference sequence). Trimming took off 4 bases at V and 0 bases at J, with 14 bases between the two ends. The CDR3 runs to 16 residues. The TCR sequence derives from a woman aged 60-75 years in good health and CMV-seropositive. Sequencing was carried out using PBMCs. The chain is built from TRBV5-4 and TRBJ2-1, with a weak D call TRBD2 (5 bases). In DNA form, the CDR3 reads TGTGCCAGCAGCCTGGGCGGGCTGAGCTCCTACAATGAGCAGTTCTTC. It encodes CASSLGGLSSYNEQFF.